The 9 T cell receptor beta chains listed next were all sequenced from one sample in a study of blood T cell repertoires in COVID-19. Assay used: immunoSEQ multiplex PCR; TCRdb lists only in-frame clones, some missing. The sample yields a few hundred thousand clones, around 87% seen once. Sequenced material: PBMCs or T cells enriched from blood (not recorded which). The origin of the receptors is a man younger than 40 who had recovered from COVID-19.

The chain joins TRBV30 to TRBJ1-2; weak D call: TRBD1 (5 bases). The CDR3 runs 12 residues. Trimming took off 0 bases at V and 12 bases at J, with 14 bases between the two ends. Germline CDR1 GTSNPN, CDR2 SVGIG (reference sequence). CDR3 residues: CAWSVSPGRHTF. The CDR3 DNA reads as TGTGCCTGGAGTGTAAGCCCAGGGAGGCACACCTTC.

This chain uses TRBV6-5 with TRBJ1-1, with 9 bases fitting TRBD1. Germline V gives CDR1 MNHEY, CDR2 SVGAGI. This CDR3 region has 15 residues. The junction had 10 bases not matched to a gene; V was cut back by 5 bases and J by 6 bases. CDR3 in DNA: TGTGCCAGCAGTCCCCGGACAGGGGCCGGCGCTGAAGCTTTCTTT. It translates to CASSPRTGAGAEAFF.

The chain recombines TRBV9 with TRBJ2-5; TRBD2 is a possible D gene (6 bases). Germline values: CDR1 SGDLS, CDR2 YYNGEE. The germline V and J ends were trimmed by 3 bases and 8 bases, with 17 bases remaining between them. The CDR3 has 14 residues. This CDR3 reads CASSAPGLRSTQYF. CDR3 DNA sequence: TGTGCCAGCAGCGCTCCGGGACTGAGGAGTACCCAGTACTTC.

The chain is built from TRBV19 and TRBJ1-5; no clear D. CDR3 size: 14 residues. V was shortened by 6 bases and J by 1 base, with 10 bases between the two germline ends. From germline, CDR1 is LNHDA and CDR2 SQIVND (reference sequence). The CDR3 spells CASRSRESNQPQHF. CDR3 sequence (DNA): TGTGCCAGTAGGTCGAGGGAAAGCAATCAGCCCCAGCATTTT.

The chain joins TRBV29-1 to TRBJ1-5; D unclear. The CDR3 runs 15 residues. Germline V gives CDR1 SQVTM, CDR2 ANQGSEA. Trimming took off 4 bases at V and 0 bases at J, with 13 bases between the two ends. In nucleotides, the CDR3 is TGCAGCGTTGGATTTGGCGGAAATAGCAATCAGCCCCAGCATTTT. Encoded protein: CSVGFGGNSNQPQHF.

V usage is TRBV19 and J usage is TRBJ1-4, with D uncertain. The CDR3 sequence is 13 residues long. The germline CDR1 and CDR2 sequences are LNHDA and SQIVND (reference sequence). Between the trimmed V and J ends, which lost 3 bases and 5 bases, there was a span of 7 bases. The CDR3 loop reads CASSMPRNEKLFF. CDR3 sequence (DNA): TGTGCCAGTAGTATGCCCCGGAATGAAAAACTGTTTTTT.

This clone appeared a few times. The chain combines TRBV15 with TRBJ1-4, with D hard to call. CDR1 LNHNV and CDR2 YYDKDF come from the germline V gene (reference sequence). The V end lost 8 bases, the J end lost 8 bases, and 15 bases lay between the germline ends. The CDR3 has 13 amino acids. The CDR3 DNA reads TGTGCCACCTCAATTGGCAGGCTGGAAAAACTGTTTTTT. Translating it yields CATSIGRLEKLFF.

The gene calls are TRBV10-1 and TRBJ2-3; no reliable D call. Per germline, CDR1 WNHNN and CDR2 SYGVQD (reference sequence). V was trimmed by 0 bases and J by 3 bases, leaving 10 bases between them. There are 15 residues in the CDR3. CDR3: CASSESTVMTDTQYF. The CDR3 region has the DNA TGCGCCAGCAGTGAGTCAACAGTGATGACAGATACGCAGTATTTT.

V gene TRBV6-5 combines with J gene TRBJ2-7; D might be TRBD2 (6 bases). The CDR3 length is 15 residues. Germline CDR1 MNHEY, CDR2 SVGAGI. V lost 1 base and J 0 bases, leaving 10 bases between the germline ends. The CDR3 nucleotides read TGTGCCAGCAGTTACTTCGCGGGGAGCTCCTACGAGCAGTACTTC. It codes for CASSYFAGSSYEQYF.